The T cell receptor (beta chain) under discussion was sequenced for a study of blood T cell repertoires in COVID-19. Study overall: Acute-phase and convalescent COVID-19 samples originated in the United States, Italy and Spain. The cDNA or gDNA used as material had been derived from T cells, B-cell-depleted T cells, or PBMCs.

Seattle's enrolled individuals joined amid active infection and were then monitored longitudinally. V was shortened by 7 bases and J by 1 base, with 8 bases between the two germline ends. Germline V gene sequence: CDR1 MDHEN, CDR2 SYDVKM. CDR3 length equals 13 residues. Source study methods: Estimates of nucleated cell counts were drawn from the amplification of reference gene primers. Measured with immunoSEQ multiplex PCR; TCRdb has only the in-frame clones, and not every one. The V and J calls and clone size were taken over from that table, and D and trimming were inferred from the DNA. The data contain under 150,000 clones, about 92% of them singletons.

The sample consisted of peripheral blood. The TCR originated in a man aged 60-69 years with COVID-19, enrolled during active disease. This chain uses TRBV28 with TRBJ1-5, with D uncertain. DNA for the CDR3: TGTGCCAGCACGGGTTGGAGCAATCAGCCCCAGCATTTT. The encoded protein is CASTGWSNQPQHF.